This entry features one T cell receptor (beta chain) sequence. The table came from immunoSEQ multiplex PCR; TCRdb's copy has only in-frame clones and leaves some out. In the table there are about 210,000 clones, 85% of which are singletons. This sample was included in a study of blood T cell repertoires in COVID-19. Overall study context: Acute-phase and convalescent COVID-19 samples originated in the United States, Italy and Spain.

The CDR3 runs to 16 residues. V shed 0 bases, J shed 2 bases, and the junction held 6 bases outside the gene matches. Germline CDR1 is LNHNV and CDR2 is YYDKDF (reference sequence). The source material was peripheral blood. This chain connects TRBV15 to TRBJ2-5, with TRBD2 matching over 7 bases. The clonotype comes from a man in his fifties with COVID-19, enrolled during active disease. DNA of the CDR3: TGTGCCACCAGCAGAGATTACAGCGGGGAACAAGAGACCCAGTACTTC. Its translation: CATSRDYSGEQETQYF.